This T cell receptor (beta chain) was identified during a study of blood T cell repertoires in COVID-19. Study in general: T cells, B-cell-depleted T cells, or PBMCs supplied cDNA or gDNA.

V was trimmed by 4 bases and J by 9 bases, leaving 8 bases between them. Germline assignment: CDR1 SGHTS and CDR2 YDEGEE. CDR3 size: 10 residues. As handled by the study authors: Estimation of nucleated cell counts relied on the amplification of reference gene primers. Sequencing was performed with immunoSEQ multiplex PCR; in TCRdb, only in-frame clones are kept and a portion is missing. D and trimming come from the DNA, and the V and J calls and clone size come from that table. The repertoire includes 97,000 or so clones, about 80% of them detected once, and roughly a tenth sits in the top ten. The sequence derives from a man between 65 and 85 years old with active or convalescent COVID-19. V is TRBV5-8 and J is TRBJ2-7; the D gene is possibly TRBD2 (6 bases). Input material: peripheral blood. In DNA form, the CDR3 reads TGTGCCAGCAGCCCCGGGAGGCAGTACTTC. Translated: CASSPGRQYF.